The 5 T cell receptor beta chains below come from one sample, sequenced in a study of blood T cell repertoires in COVID-19. The data were produced by immunoSEQ multiplex PCR, yet TCRdb's version contains in-frame clones alone and is incomplete. The sample gives 200,000 to 250,000 clones, roughly 85% of which show up once; 3% to 4% is in the top ten. Sequenced sample: peripheral blood. The receptors originated from a woman older than 75 with acute or convalescent COVID-19.

The V call is TRBV4-1, the J call TRBJ2-1; TRBD2 matches at 10 bases. CDR1 and CDR2 (germline): MGHRA, YSYEKL. This CDR3 has 15 residues. The V segment lost 1 base and the J segment 8 bases; nucleotides outside the gene matches: 5. CDR3 residues: CASSQGPSGGYEQFF. The CDR3 nucleotides are TGCGCCAGCAGCCAAGGCCCTAGCGGGGGCTATGAGCAGTTCTTC.

The chain has TRBV28 and TRBJ1-5; D unclear. The CDR3 extends over 11 amino acids. In germline, CDR1 is MDHEN, CDR2 SYDVKM. Trimming cost V 5 bases and J 12 bases, with 11 bases left between them. CDR3 in amino acids: CASSGGISQHF. The DNA of the CDR3 is TGTGCCAGCAGTGGCGGCATAAGCCAGCATTTT.

The rearrangement uses TRBV9 and TRBJ2-1; TRBD2 agrees at 8 bases. V gave up 0 bases and J gave up 6 bases; unmatched junction bases: 8. Germline-derived CDR1 and CDR2 are SGDLS and YYNGEE. The CDR3 has 16 amino acids. The CDR3 DNA sequence: TGTGCCAGCAGCGTAGCGGGGGGGCCGTCGATCAATGAGCAGTTCTTC. It translates to CASSVAGGPSINEQFF.

This chain links TRBV3-1 (or the pseudogene TRBV3-2) with TRBJ2-3; D ambiguous. The CDR3 length is 14 residues. The germline V gene encodes CDR1 LGHDT and CDR2 YNNKEL (reference sequence). Trimming removed 0 bases at V and 6 bases at J, with 10 bases between. This CDR3 is CASSQDTGRDTQYF. CDR3 sequence (DNA): TGTGCCAGCAGCCAAGATACGGGTCGGGATACGCAGTATTTT.

The chain combines TRBV3-1 (or the pseudogene TRBV3-2) with TRBJ2-5, with 13 nucleotides matching TRBD2. The CDR3 is 14 residues long. Germline assignment: CDR1 LGHDT and CDR2 YNNKEL (reference sequence). V dropped 4 bases and J dropped 5; count of bases not matched to a gene: 1. Here the CDR3 DNA reads TGTGCCAGCAGCCGGACTAGCGGGGGTGAGACCCAGTACTTC. It yields the protein CASSRTSGGETQYF.